The rows below give T cell receptor beta chains drawn from one sample of a study of T cells in Graves' hyperthyroidism and ophthalmopathy. TCRdb re-called the multiplex PCR reads with MiXCR, one entry per CDR3 protein. Counted here are 600,000 to 700,000 distinct CDR3 sequences, approximately 14% occurring once; the ten biggest clones make up about 4.5%. The sequencing sample was made of blood. These receptors originate from a woman aged 40 to 50 with Graves' ophthalmopathy. The CDR3 runs from the conserved cysteine through the conserved F or W. The D gene is left open where the match is weak. Clone sizes are given selectively: once, few, many, or a class where the clone is expanded.

v_call,d_call,clone_size,j_call,cdr3_aa,cdr3_nt
TRBV19,NA,many,TRBJ2-7,CASREGRDSYEQYF,TGTGCCAGTAGAGAGGGGCGGGATTCCTACGAGCAGTACTTC
TRBV11-2,TRBD2,NA,TRBJ2-5,CASSQTPATSLSETQYF,TGTGCCAGCAGCCAAACCCCAGCGACTAGCTTGTCGGAGACCCAGTACTTC
TRBV9,NA,NA,TRBJ1-2,CASSLAGGRGYTF,TGTGCCAGCAGCCTCGCGGGGGGCCGAGGCTACACCTTC
TRBV6-2/TRBV6-3,TRBD2,NA,TRBJ2-5,CASNKAGGPSTQYF,TGTGCCAGCAACAAAGCGGGAGGGCCTTCGACCCAGTACTTC
TRBV11-2,TRBD1,many,TRBJ1-2,CASSSQTGLDGYTF,TGTGCCAGCAGCTCTCAGACAGGGCTGGATGGCTACACCTTC
TRBV27,NA,NA,TRBJ2-7,CASSPTGLSIPYEQYF,TGTGCCAGCAGTCCAACGGGACTCTCCATACCCTACGAGCAGTACTTC
TRBV10-3,NA,many,TRBJ1-2,CAISDMPPSYGYTF,TGTGCCATCAGTGACATGCCCCCTAGCTATGGCTACACCTTC
TRBV7-2,NA,many,TRBJ2-7,CASSLGLLAYEQYF,TGTGCCAGCAGCTTAGGTCTTCTAGCCTACGAGCAGTACTTC
TRBV28,NA,many,TRBJ2-7,CASSPNLYEQYF,TGTGCCAGCAGCCCCAACCTCTACGAGCAGTACTTC
TRBV11-1,TRBD2,few,TRBJ2-7,CASGTPLSGGRGIYEQYF,TGTGCCAGCGGCACCCCTCTAAGTGGCGGGAGAGGGATCTACGAGCAGTACTTC
TRBV6-2/TRBV6-3,TRBD1,many,TRBJ2-3,CASSYSQTGAKDTQYF,TGTGCCAGCAGTTACTCGCAGACAGGGGCGAAAGATACGCAGTATTTT
TRBV12-3/TRBV12-4,TRBD1,NA,TRBJ1-2,CASSFRTGLFGYTF,TGTGCCAGCAGTTTTAGGACAGGCCTCTTTGGCTACACCTTC
TRBV20-1,NA,many,TRBJ2-7,CSARAWGDPGLPEQYF,TGCAGTGCTAGGGCATGGGGGGACCCAGGACTCCCCGAGCAGTACTTC
TRBV7-2,TRBD1,many,TRBJ2-7,CASSLPGQGTHEQYF,TGTGCCAGCAGCTTACCAGGACAGGGAACACACGAGCAGTACTTC
TRBV6-1,NA,many,TRBJ1-2,CASLSQGGYGYTF,TGTGCCAGCCTTTCCCAGGGAGGGTATGGCTACACCTTC
TRBV6-5,NA,NA,TRBJ1-1,CASSYSGGYTEAFF,TGTGCCAGCAGTTACTCAGGAGGTTACACTGAAGCTTTCTTT
TRBV6-2/TRBV6-3,TRBD2,many,TRBJ2-5,CASSYGGKVAGDGETQYF,TGTGCCAGCAGTTACGGGGGGAAAGTAGCGGGAGATGGAGAGACCCAGTACTTC
TRBV2,TRBD1,few,TRBJ2-7,CASLGQGDTGEQYF,TGTGCCAGCCTGGGACAGGGGGACACGGGCGAGCAGTACTTC
TRBV24-1,NA,NA,TRBJ2-7,CATSDPAKGVDEQYF,TGTGCCACCAGTGATCCAGCGAAGGGAGTCGACGAGCAGTACTTC
TRBV7-2,TRBD1,NA,TRBJ2-5,CASSLAGTGTDVIETQYF,TGTGCCAGCAGCTTAGCGGGGACCGGGACAGATGTAATAGAGACCCAGTACTTC
TRBV6-1,TRBD1,few,TRBJ1-5,CASSKDREMFQPQHF,TGTGCCAGCAGTAAAGACAGGGAGATGTTTCAGCCCCAGCATTTT
TRBV29-1,NA,many,TRBJ2-1,CSAEGRLNYNEQFF,TGCAGCGCCGAAGGGCGATTGAACTACAATGAGCAGTTCTTC
TRBV4-1,NA,many,TRBJ2-7,CASSWAKGETYEQYF,TGCGCCAGCAGCTGGGCGAAAGGGGAGACCTACGAGCAGTACTTC
TRBV11-1,NA,many,TRBJ1-1,CASSLAQRHTNTEAFF,TGTGCCAGCAGCTTAGCTCAACGGCACACGAACACTGAAGCTTTCTTT
TRBV28,NA,many,TRBJ1-6,CASSVTNSPLHF,TGTGCCAGCAGTGTCACTAATTCACCCCTCCACTTT
TRBV15,TRBD2,many,TRBJ2-7,CATSTQTSGKHEQYF,TGTGCCACCAGCACCCAGACTAGCGGGAAGCACGAGCAGTACTTC
TRBV20-1,TRBD1,NA,TRBJ1-2,CSASSTGELYGYTF,TGCAGTGCTAGCAGTACAGGGGAACTCTATGGCTACACCTTC
TRBV20-1,NA,many,TRBJ2-5,CSASAGQWKTQYF,TGCAGTGCTAGCGCGGGACAGTGGAAGACCCAGTACTTC
TRBV28,TRBD1,many,TRBJ2-7,CASSLVPGTGTYEQYF,TGTGCCAGCAGTTTAGTCCCCGGGACAGGGACCTACGAGCAGTACTTC
TRBV12-3/TRBV12-4,NA,many,TRBJ1-1,CASRQAIRDEAFF,TGTGCCAGCAGACAGGCAATTCGCGATGAAGCTTTCTTT
TRBV2,NA,many,TRBJ1-2,CASSDRTVFNYGYTF,TGTGCCAGCAGTGACCGGACAGTTTTTAACTATGGCTACACCTTC
TRBV7-2,NA,NA,TRBJ1-2,CASTSPANYGYTF,TGTGCCAGCACCTCCCCAGCTAACTATGGCTACACCTTC
TRBV5-1,NA,NA,TRBJ1-2,CASSLGGAPDYGYTF,TGCGCCAGCAGCTTGGGGGGGGCGCCGGACTATGGCTACACCTTC
TRBV4-2,TRBD1,few,TRBJ1-2,CASSEGRDRRYTF,TGTGCCAGCAGCGAAGGCCGGGACAGACGCTACACCTTC
TRBV11-2,NA,few,TRBJ2-1,CASSFGGEVVNEQFF,TGTGCCAGCAGCTTTGGCGGGGAGGTCGTCAATGAGCAGTTCTTC
TRBV20-1,NA,few,TRBJ2-7,CSARRRLEVEQYF,TGCAGTGCTAGGCGGCGGCTAGAGGTCGAGCAGTACTTC
TRBV7-9,NA,many,TRBJ2-7,CASSLGLGNSYEQYF,TGTGCCAGCAGCTTAGGACTAGGCAACTCCTACGAGCAGTACTTC
TRBV28,NA,many,TRBJ2-7,CASSSPNYEQYF,TGTGCCAGCAGTTCGCCGAACTACGAGCAGTACTTC
TRBV5-1,TRBD2,many,TRBJ2-2,CASSMNLAGAAGELFF,TGCGCCAGCAGCATGAACCTAGCGGGAGCGGCCGGGGAGCTGTTTTTT
TRBV6-4,NA,many,TRBJ1-1,CASSPAGENTEAFF,TGTGCCAGCAGCCCGGCAGGGGAGAACACTGAAGCTTTCTTT
TRBV28,NA,many,TRBJ2-2,CASSFIQLVDGELFF,TGTGCCAGCAGTTTCATCCAGCTCGTCGACGGGGAGCTGTTTTTT
TRBV12-3/TRBV12-4,NA,NA,TRBJ1-5,CASSFRARQPQHF,TGTGCCAGCAGTTTTAGGGCTAGACAGCCCCAGCATTTT
TRBV20-1,TRBD1,many,TRBJ2-6,CSARDRDSRSGANVLTF,TGCAGTGCTAGAGATAGGGACAGTCGCTCTGGGGCCAACGTCCTGACTTTC
TRBV28,TRBD2,many,TRBJ2-2,CASSPLGGLAGGRTGELFF,TGTGCCAGCAGTCCTCTTGGGGGACTAGCGGGAGGGCGCACCGGGGAGCTGTTTTTT
TRBV12-3/TRBV12-4,NA,many,TRBJ1-3,CASSRTGFSGNTIYF,TGTGCCAGCAGTCGGACGGGTTTCTCTGGAAACACCATATATTTT
TRBV28,NA,many,TRBJ2-7,CASSRGIGSSYEQYF,TGTGCCAGCAGTCGGGGGATAGGCAGCTCCTACGAGCAGTACTTC
TRBV6-1,NA,few,TRBJ2-7,CASSPWTATTGQYF,TGTGCCAGCAGTCCGTGGACAGCAACGACAGGGCAGTACTTC
TRBV6-5,NA,many,TRBJ2-7,CATRTSEGSSYEQYF,TGTGCCACGAGGACCTCAGAGGGATCCTCCTACGAGCAGTACTTC
TRBV11-2,NA,few,TRBJ1-5,CASSLVYDPWGDQPQHF,TGTGCCAGCAGCTTAGTTTATGACCCCTGGGGTGATCAGCCCCAGCATTTT
TRBV6-5,NA,many,TRBJ2-7,CASSSFLGEQYF,TGTGCCAGCAGTTCCTTTTTGGGCGAGCAGTACTTC
TRBV11-3,TRBD2,many,TRBJ2-7,CASSLVVAGDYEQYF,TGTGCCAGCAGCTTAGTGGTAGCGGGAGACTACGAGCAGTACTTC
TRBV11-2,NA,few,TRBJ2-7,CASSSPRFHEQYF,TGTGCCAGCAGCTCCCCCAGGTTCCACGAGCAGTACTTC
TRBV30,NA,NA,TRBJ1-1,CAWSLRDLLNTEAFF,TGTGCCTGGAGTCTTCGGGACCTTTTAAACACTGAAGCTTTCTTT
TRBV10-3,NA,many,TRBJ2-7,CAIRPKSASIYEQYF,TGTGCCATCCGCCCAAAGTCAGCTTCTATTTACGAGCAGTACTTC
TRBV3-1,TRBD1,NA,TRBJ1-1,CASSLWTGGIHTEAFF,TGTGCCAGCAGCCTATGGACAGGGGGCATCCACACTGAAGCTTTCTTT
TRBV19,TRBD1,few,TRBJ2-7,CASRTGQGYEQYF,TGTGCCAGTCGTACGGGACAGGGCTACGAGCAGTACTTC
TRBV6-2/TRBV6-3,NA,few,TRBJ2-3,CASNLSPTDTQYF,TGTGCCAGCAACCTCAGCCCAACAGATACGCAGTATTTT